One and the same sample provided the 30 T cell receptor beta chains below, sequenced in a study of blood T cell repertoires in COVID-19 (dated by TCRdb to between 2020 and 2021). The library was prepared using the immunoSEQ multiplex PCR assay. Not all clones reach the TCRdb copy of this immuneACCESS table, which keeps in-frame sequences only. Checked studies attribute under half of the gap to unresolved V genes and leave the rest unexplained. The table for this sample lists around 97,000 clones; roughly nine tenths of them were counted only once. The ten largest clonotypes hold roughly 15% of the sample. Sequenced: peripheral blood. The receptor source for this set is a woman of 80 years or more in a cohort sampled during active COVID-19.

The genes are TRBV4-1 and TRBJ1-5; 8 nucleotides line up with TRBD1. This CDR3 spans 14 amino acids. Germline trimming cut 3 bases from V and 6 bases from J; bases unmatched to any gene: 4. Germline V gene data show CDR1 as MGHRA and CDR2 as YSYEKL. CDR3 coding DNA: TGCGCCAGCAGCCAGCCAGGGGGCGGTCAGCCCCAGCATTTT. Translating it yields CASSQPGGGQPQHF.

V usage is TRBV5-1 and J usage is TRBJ1-2, with 9 positions matching TRBD1. After removal of 4 bases from V and 8 bases from J, the junction contained 6 bases not matched to a gene. Germline-derived CDR1 and CDR2 are SGHRS and YFSETQ. The length of the CDR3 is 13 residues. The CDR3 loop reads CASSAGQGGGYTF. CDR3 sequence (DNA): TGCGCCAGCAGCGCGGGACAGGGAGGCGGCTACACCTTC.

This chain joins TRBV3-1 (or the pseudogene TRBV3-2) and TRBJ2-3; 12 bases fit TRBD2. The CDR3 spans 16 residues. Per germline, CDR1 LGHDT and CDR2 YNNKEL (reference sequence). After removal of 3 bases from V and 7 bases from J, the junction contained 8 bases not matched to a gene. The DNA of the CDR3 is TGTGCCAGCAGCCAGACGACTAGCGGGAGTAAGAATACGCAGTATTTT. It is translated as CASSQTTSGSKNTQYF.

The CDR3 loop is CAQQRQILADTQYF. The CDR3 DNA reads as TGTGCCCAACAGCGGCAGATTTTGGCAGATACGCAGTATTTT. The J gene is TRBJ2-3, the V gene TRBV7-9; weak D call: TRBD2 (5 bases). CDR1 and CDR2 from the germline V gene are SEHNR and FQNEAQ (reference sequence). With 11 bases removed from V and 4 bases from J, the gap between germline ends came to 19 bases. The CDR3 sequence is 14 residues long.

The chain couples TRBV3-1 (or the pseudogene TRBV3-2) to TRBJ1-1; D is possibly TRBD1 (5 bases). Germline CDR1 is LGHDT and CDR2 is YNNKEL (reference sequence). The V gene lost 2 bases and the J gene lost 13 bases, with 14 bases spanning the gap. CDR3 size: 12 residues. The CDR3 coding sequence is TGTGCCAGCAGCCAAAGCAGGACAACAATTTTCTTT. It specifies CASSQSRTTIFF.

The CDR3 region has the DNA TGCAGTGCTAGTAAAGCGGTATCCTACAATGAGCAGTTCTTC. Translating gives CSASKAVSYNEQFF. The chain is built from TRBV20-1 and TRBJ2-1; D is perhaps TRBD2 (5 bases). The V gene lost 3 bases and the J gene lost 1 base, with 10 bases spanning the gap. The germline V gene has CDR1 DFQATT and CDR2 SNEGSKA (reference sequence). The CDR3 covers 14 residues.

The gene calls are TRBV19 and TRBJ2-3; a possible D gene is TRBD2 (5 bases). Trimming removed 5 bases at V and 2 bases at J, with 8 bases between. The CDR3 totals 13 residues. Germline CDR1 and CDR2: LNHDA and SQIVND (reference sequence). The CDR3 reads CASSPGFTDTQYF. CDR3 nucleotide sequence: TGTGCCAGTAGTCCGGGATTCACAGATACGCAGTATTTT.

The chain has TRBV5-6 and TRBJ2-3; possibly TRBD1 for D (5 bases). Trimming removed 4 bases from V and 3 bases from J, with 9 bases in between. There are 13 residues in the CDR3. Germline V gene sequence: CDR1 SGHDT, CDR2 YYEEEE. The CDR3 spells CASSRQTTDTQYF. CDR3 DNA: TGTGCCAGCAGCCGACAGACTACAGATACGCAGTATTTT. Full variable domain (outside the CDR3, taken from reference TRBV5-6 and TRBJ2-3): DAGVTQSPTHLIKTRGQQVTLRCSPKSGHDTVSWYQQALGQGPQFIFQYYEEEERQRGNFPDRFSGHQFPNYSSELNVNALLLGDSALYLCASSRQTTDTQYFGPGTRLTVL.

The V call is TRBV19, the J call TRBJ2-1; 10 nucleotides align to TRBD2. Germline V gene lookup returns CDR1 LNHDA and CDR2 SQIVND (reference sequence). Trimming took 2 bases from V and 1 from J; bases not matched to a gene: 2. The CDR3 runs to 16 residues. The CDR3 coding sequence is TGTGCCAGTAGTATAACTAGCGGGAATTCCTACAATGAGCAGTTCTTC. This codes for CASSITSGNSYNEQFF.

The V call is TRBV24-1, the J call TRBJ1-5; D gene ambiguous. Trimming removed 6 bases from V and 3 bases from J, with 20 bases in between. The germline V gene has CDR1 KGHDR and CDR2 SFDVKD. The CDR3 runs to 17 residues. CDR3 DNA: TGTGCCACCAGTCGACCAGGAACCCTTTTATACAATCAGCCCCAGCATTTT. Amino acid sequence: CATSRPGTLLYNQPQHF.

The V gene is TRBV12-5, the J gene TRBJ2-6; 7 nucleotides line up with TRBD1. CDR3 size: 21 residues. The germline V gene encodes CDR1 LGHNT and CDR2 FRNRAP. V was clipped by 9 bases and J by 0 bases; unmatched bases: 23. CDR3 residues: CASSPRQGGPQETSGANVLTF. For the CDR3, the DNA is TGTGCTAGCTCCCCTAGACAGGGTGGGCCCCAGGAAACCTCTGGGGCCAACGTCCTGACTTTC.

The chain carries TRBV24-1 and TRBJ2-3; 12 bases line up with TRBD2. Germline CDR1 is KGHDR and CDR2 is SFDVKD. The CDR3 runs 19 residues. Germline trimming cut 0 bases from V and 6 bases from J; bases unmatched to any gene: 12. The CDR3 loop is CATSDLSLAGGPSLDTQYF. The CDR3 DNA reads TGTGCCACCAGTGATTTGAGTCTAGCGGGAGGGCCCTCCTTGGATACGCAGTATTTT.

The chain combines TRBV5-4 with TRBJ2-5, with 8 bases fitting TRBD2. V lost 0 bases, J lost 1 base, and 8 bases stayed unmatched. The germline gives CDR1 SGHNT, CDR2 YYREEE (reference sequence). The CDR3 is 17 amino acids. For the CDR3, the DNA is TGTGCCAGCAGCTTGGTGAGACCGGGGGGGATCCAAGAGACCCAGTACTTC. The encoded protein is CASSLVRPGGIQETQYF.

The J gene is TRBJ1-1, the V gene TRBV5-4; 7 nucleotides match TRBD1. The CDR3 covers 15 residues. With 0 bases clipped from V and 1 base from J, the junction kept 3 bases outside the gene matches. Germline CDR1 SGHNT, CDR2 YYREEE (reference sequence). The CDR3 region is CASSLDRGTNTEAFF. The CDR3 nucleotides read TGTGCCAGCAGCTTGGACAGGGGAACGAACACTGAAGCTTTCTTT.

The sample holds one count of this clone. The J gene is TRBJ2-2, the V gene TRBV24-1; D gene unclear. Deletions cut 2 bases from V and 3 bases from J, with 9 bases between. Germline V lookup: CDR1 KGHDR, CDR2 SFDVKD. The CDR3 is 15 amino acids. The CDR3 sequence is CATSDSAGYTGELFF. The CDR3 DNA reads as TGTGCCACCAGTGATTCCGCAGGATACACCGGGGAGCTGTTTTTT.

The rearrangement links TRBV3-1 (or the pseudogene TRBV3-2) to TRBJ2-7, with TRBD2 matching over 10 bases. The CDR3 is made up of 14 amino acids. Germline lookup yields CDR1 LGHDT and CDR2 YNNKEL (reference sequence). J gave up 6 bases and V 5 bases, and 7 bases lay outside the gene matches. The CDR3 bases are TGTGCCAGCAGCTCTTTAGCGGGAGGAGGCGAGCAGTACTTC. It specifies CASSSLAGGGEQYF.

This sequence joins TRBV27 and TRBJ2-1; D is possibly TRBD2 (6 bases). This CDR3 has 12 residues. The V gene lost 7 bases and the J gene lost 9 bases, with 13 bases spanning the gap. CDR1 is MNHEY, CDR2 SMNVEV, per germline (reference sequence). Here the CDR3 reads CASNSVGGEQFF. In DNA, the CDR3 is TGTGCCAGCAACTCGGTGGGGGGTGAGCAGTTCTTC.

Only a few counts were recorded for this clone. The V gene is TRBV18, the J gene TRBJ1-5, with 8 nucleotides matching TRBD1. The CDR3 sequence is 15 residues long. The germline CDR1 and CDR2 sequences are KGHSH and LQKENI. The V and J ends lost 8 bases and 2 bases, in that order; junction bases with no gene match: 8. The CDR3 protein is CASGTGPGGNQPQHF. In DNA form, the CDR3 reads TGTGCCAGCGGGACAGGCCCTGGAGGCAATCAGCCCCAGCATTTT.

J is TRBJ2-3 and V is TRBV6-5; the match to TRBD1 covers 8 bases. The junction had 9 bases not matched to a gene; V was cut back by 6 bases and J by 4 bases. Germline V gene data show CDR1 as MNHEY and CDR2 as SVGAGI. The CDR3 loop spans 15 amino acids. The CDR3 sequence is CASSLRDRLADTQYF. In DNA, the CDR3 is TGTGCCAGCAGCCTACGGGACAGGCTTGCAGATACGCAGTATTTT.

V usage is TRBV7-9 and J usage is TRBJ2-7; TRBD2 agrees at 10 bases. Germline V CDR1 and CDR2: SEHNR, FQNEAQ (reference sequence). V was clipped by 1 base and J by 4 bases; unmatched bases: 1. The length of the CDR3 is 14 residues. DNA for the CDR3: TGTGCCAGCAGCTTAGATAGCGGGAGGTACGAGCAGTACTTC. It is translated as CASSLDSGRYEQYF.

V and J are TRBV6-4 and TRBJ1-1; 8 nucleotides line up with TRBD1. This CDR3 has 15 residues. Per the germline V gene, CDR1 is MRHNA and CDR2 is SNTAGT. V gave up 6 bases and J gave up 1 base; unmatched junction bases: 7. The DNA for the CDR3 is TGTGCCAGCAGGGAACAGGGGGAGACGAACACTGAAGCTTTCTTT. Translated: CASREQGETNTEAFF.

The chain uses TRBV6-5 and TRBJ2-1; D unresolved. The V gene lost 6 bases and the J gene lost 3 bases, with 12 bases spanning the gap. Per germline, CDR1 MNHEY and CDR2 SVGAGI. The CDR3 has 14 residues. CDR3 sequence (DNA): TGTGCCAGCAGCGTGGGCCAGGTCTACAATGAGCAGTTCTTC. Its protein product is CASSVGQVYNEQFF.

The genes are TRBV10-2 and TRBJ1-5; 7 bases align to TRBD1. Germline V gene sequence: CDR1 WSHSY, CDR2 SAAADI. V shed 5 bases and J 9 bases; nucleotides not matched to a gene: 10. This CDR3 spans 14 amino acids. The CDR3 coding sequence is TGCGCCAGCAGTCTGGACAGGACTTTATCGCCCCAGCATTTT. Protein product: CASSLDRTLSPQHF.

The chain carries TRBV18 and TRBJ2-7; a possible D gene is TRBD1 (5 bases). V was trimmed by 5 bases and J by 2 bases, leaving 13 bases between them. CDR1 is KGHSH and CDR2 is LQKENI in the germline V gene. CDR3 length equals 14 residues. CDR3 DNA sequence: TGTGCCAGCTCATCATTGACAGCAACCTACGAGCAGTACTTC. This sequence encodes CASSSLTATYEQYF. The full variable domain, rest sourced from reference TRBV18 and TRBJ2-7, is NAGVMQNPRHLVRRRGQEARLRCSPMKGHSHVYWYRQLPEEGLKFMVYLQKENIIDESGMPKERFSAEFPKEGPSILRIQQVVRGDSAAYFCASSSLTATYEQYFGPGTRLTVT.

This clone occurred once. V usage is TRBV7-2 and J usage is TRBJ2-6; a possible D gene is TRBD1 (7 bases). CDR3 length equals 19 residues. Trimming left V 5 bases short and J 0 bases short, with 20 bases between. The germline V gene has CDR1 SGHTA and CDR2 FQGNSA. CDR3 nucleotides: TGTGCCAGCAGCCGCGGGGACAGCCGAACCTTCTCTGGGGCCAACGTCCTGACTTTC. This sequence encodes CASSRGDSRTFSGANVLTF.

This clone was seen just once. V gene TRBV28 combines with J gene TRBJ1-3, with 8 bases lining up with TRBD1. Germline V lookup: CDR1 MDHEN, CDR2 SYDVKM. This CDR3 has 16 amino acids. J lost 4 bases, V lost 0 bases, and 5 bases had no gene match. The CDR3 reads CASSLWAGGQGNTIYF. The CDR3 coding sequence is TGTGCCAGCAGTTTATGGGCAGGGGGCCAGGGAAACACCATATATTTT.

This rearrangement joins TRBV9 to TRBJ2-1; TRBD1 is a possible D gene (6 bases). Per the germline V gene, CDR1 is SGDLS and CDR2 is YYNGEE. This CDR3 is built from 15 residues. V was shortened by 2 bases and J by 0 bases, with 9 bases between the two germline ends. CDR3 in DNA: TGTGCCAGCAGCGTGGGACACGGCTCCTACAATGAGCAGTTCTTC. Its protein product is CASSVGHGSYNEQFF.

This chain links TRBV10-3 with TRBJ2-1, with TRBD2 matching over 8 bases. This CDR3 region has 15 residues. Unmatched junction bases numbered 3, after V lost 3 bases and J lost 2 bases. Germline lookup yields CDR1 ENHRY and CDR2 SYGVKD. This chain's CDR3 is CAISDSGTPYNEQFF. CDR3 coding DNA: TGTGCCATCAGTGATAGCGGGACTCCCTACAATGAGCAGTTCTTC.

This chain links TRBV28 with TRBJ1-5, with D uncertain. The germline CDR1 and CDR2 sequences are MDHEN and SYDVKM. CDR3 length equals 14 residues. V lost 6 bases to trimming and J lost 3 bases, with 12 bases between them. Here the CDR3 DNA reads TGTGCCAGCAGCGCAACAGCCTTCAATCAGCCCCAGCATTTT. This sequence encodes CASSATAFNQPQHF.

V is TRBV18 and J is TRBJ2-1; TRBD1 aligns across 7 bases. Germline CDR1 KGHSH, CDR2 LQKENI. The junction had 3 bases not matched to a gene; V was cut back by 5 bases and J by 5 bases. The CDR3 is made up of 13 amino acids. Here the CDR3 reads CASSTGTDNEQFF. In DNA form, the CDR3 reads TGTGCCAGCTCAACCGGGACAGACAATGAGCAGTTCTTC.